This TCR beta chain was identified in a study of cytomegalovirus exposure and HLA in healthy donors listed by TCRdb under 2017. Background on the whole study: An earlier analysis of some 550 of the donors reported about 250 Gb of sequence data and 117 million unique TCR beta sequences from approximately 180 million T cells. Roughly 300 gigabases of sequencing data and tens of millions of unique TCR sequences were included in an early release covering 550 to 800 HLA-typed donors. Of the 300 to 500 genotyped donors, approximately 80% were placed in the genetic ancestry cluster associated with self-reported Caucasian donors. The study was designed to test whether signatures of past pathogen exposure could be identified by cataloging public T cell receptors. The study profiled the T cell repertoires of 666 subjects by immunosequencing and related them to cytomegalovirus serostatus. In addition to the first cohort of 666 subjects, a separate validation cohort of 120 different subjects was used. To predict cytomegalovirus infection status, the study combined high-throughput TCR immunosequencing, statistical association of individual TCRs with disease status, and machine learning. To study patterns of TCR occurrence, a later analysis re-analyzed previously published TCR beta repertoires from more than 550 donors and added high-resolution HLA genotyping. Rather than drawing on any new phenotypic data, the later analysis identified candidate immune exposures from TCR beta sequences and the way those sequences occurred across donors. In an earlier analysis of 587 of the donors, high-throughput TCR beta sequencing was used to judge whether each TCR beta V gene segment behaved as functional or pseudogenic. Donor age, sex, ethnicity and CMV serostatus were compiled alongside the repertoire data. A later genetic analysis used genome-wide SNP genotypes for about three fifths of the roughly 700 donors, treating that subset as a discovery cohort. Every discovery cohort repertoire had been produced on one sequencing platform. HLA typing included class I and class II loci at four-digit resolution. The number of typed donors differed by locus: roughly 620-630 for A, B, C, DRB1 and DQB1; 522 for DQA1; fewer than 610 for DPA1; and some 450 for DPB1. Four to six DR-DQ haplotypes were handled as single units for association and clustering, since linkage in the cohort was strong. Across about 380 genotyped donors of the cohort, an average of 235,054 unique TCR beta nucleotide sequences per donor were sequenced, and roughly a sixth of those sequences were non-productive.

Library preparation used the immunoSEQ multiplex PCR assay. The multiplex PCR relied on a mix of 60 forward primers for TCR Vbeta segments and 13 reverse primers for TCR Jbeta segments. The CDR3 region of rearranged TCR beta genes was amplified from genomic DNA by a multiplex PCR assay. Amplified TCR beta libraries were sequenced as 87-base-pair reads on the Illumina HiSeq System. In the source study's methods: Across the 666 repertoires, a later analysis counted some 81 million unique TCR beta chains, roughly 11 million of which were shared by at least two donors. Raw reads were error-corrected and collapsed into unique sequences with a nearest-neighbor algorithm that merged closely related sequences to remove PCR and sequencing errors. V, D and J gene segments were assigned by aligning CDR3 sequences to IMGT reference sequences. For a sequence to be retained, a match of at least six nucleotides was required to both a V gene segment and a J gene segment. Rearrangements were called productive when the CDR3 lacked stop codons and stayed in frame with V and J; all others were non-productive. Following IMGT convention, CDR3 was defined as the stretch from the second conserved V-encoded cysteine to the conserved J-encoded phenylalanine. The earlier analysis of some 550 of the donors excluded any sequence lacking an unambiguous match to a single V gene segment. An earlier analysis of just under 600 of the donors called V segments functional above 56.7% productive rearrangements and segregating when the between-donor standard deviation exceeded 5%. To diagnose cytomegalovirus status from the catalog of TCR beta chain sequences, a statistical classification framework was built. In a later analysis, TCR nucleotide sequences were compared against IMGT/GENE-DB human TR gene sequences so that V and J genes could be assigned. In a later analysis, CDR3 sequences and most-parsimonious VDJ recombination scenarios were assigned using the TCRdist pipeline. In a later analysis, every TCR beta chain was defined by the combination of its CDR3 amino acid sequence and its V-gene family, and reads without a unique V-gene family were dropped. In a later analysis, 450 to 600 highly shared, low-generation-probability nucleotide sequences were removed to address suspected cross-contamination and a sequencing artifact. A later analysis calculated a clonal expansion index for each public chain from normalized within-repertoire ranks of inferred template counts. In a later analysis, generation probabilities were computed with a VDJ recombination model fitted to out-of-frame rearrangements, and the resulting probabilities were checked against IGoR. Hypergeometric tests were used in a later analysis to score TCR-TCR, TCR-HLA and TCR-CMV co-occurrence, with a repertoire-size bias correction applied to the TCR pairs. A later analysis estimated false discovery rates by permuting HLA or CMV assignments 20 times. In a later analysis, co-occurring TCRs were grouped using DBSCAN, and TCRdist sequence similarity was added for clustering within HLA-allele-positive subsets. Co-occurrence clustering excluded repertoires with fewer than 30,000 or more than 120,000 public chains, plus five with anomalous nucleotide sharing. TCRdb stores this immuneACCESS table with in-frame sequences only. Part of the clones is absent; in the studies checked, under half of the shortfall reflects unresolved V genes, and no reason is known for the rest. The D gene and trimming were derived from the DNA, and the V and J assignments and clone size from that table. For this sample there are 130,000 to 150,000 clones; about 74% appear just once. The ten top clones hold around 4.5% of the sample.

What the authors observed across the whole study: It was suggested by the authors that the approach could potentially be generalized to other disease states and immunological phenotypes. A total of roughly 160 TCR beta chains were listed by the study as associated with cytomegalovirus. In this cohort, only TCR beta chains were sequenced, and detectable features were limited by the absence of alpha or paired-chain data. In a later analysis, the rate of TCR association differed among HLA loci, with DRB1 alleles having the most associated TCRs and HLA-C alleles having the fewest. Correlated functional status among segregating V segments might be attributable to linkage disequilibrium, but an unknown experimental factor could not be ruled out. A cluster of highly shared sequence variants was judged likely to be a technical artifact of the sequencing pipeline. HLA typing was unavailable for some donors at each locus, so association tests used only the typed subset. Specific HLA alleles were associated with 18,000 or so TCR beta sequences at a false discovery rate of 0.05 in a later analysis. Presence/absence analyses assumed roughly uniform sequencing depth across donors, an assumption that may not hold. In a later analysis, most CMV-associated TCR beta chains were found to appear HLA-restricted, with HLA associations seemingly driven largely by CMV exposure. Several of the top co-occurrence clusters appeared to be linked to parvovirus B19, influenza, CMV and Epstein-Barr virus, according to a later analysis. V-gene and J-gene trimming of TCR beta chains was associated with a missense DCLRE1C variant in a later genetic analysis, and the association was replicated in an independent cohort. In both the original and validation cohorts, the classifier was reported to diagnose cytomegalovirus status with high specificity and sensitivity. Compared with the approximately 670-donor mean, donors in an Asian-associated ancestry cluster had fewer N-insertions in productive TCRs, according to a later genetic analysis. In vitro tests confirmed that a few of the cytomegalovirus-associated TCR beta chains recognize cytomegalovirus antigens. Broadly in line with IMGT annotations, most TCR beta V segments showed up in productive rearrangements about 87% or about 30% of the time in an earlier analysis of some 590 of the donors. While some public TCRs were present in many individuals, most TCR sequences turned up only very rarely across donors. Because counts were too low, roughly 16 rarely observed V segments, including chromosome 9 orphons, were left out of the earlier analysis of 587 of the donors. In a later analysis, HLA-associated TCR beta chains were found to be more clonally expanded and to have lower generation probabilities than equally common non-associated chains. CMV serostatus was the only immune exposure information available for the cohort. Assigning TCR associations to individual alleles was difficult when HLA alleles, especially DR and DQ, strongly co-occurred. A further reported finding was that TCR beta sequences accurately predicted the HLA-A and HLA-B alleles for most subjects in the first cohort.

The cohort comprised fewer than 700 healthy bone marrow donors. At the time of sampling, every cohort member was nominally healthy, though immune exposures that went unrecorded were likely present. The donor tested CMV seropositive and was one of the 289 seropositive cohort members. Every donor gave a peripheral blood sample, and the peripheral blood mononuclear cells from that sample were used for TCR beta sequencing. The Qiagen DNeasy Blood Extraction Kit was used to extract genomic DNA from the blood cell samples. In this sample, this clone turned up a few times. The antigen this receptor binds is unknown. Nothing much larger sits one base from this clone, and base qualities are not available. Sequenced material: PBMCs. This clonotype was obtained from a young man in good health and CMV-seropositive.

The CDR3 sequence is CASSLTENTEAFF. The nucleotide sequence is TGCGCCAGCAGCTTAACAGAAAACACTGAAGCTTTCTTT. The rearranged chain carries TRBV5-1 and TRBJ1-1; no D segment can be confidently identified. CDR1 and CDR2 are drawn from the germline V gene: SGHRS, YFSETQ. Cut back by 2 bases and 2 bases, the V and J ends lie 7 bases apart. Taken from cysteine to phenylalanine, the CDR3 has 13 residues. Only the CDR3 region is kept as DNA, spanning 39 bases read in frame from base 1.